Following are 9 T cell receptor beta chains from one sample sequenced in a study of response to subunit inactivated influenza vaccine. TCRdb processed the RT-PCR reads anew with MiXCR; each CDR3 protein has one entry. The repertoire holds 400,000 to 650,000 distinct CDR3 sequences, with approximately 7.3% as singletons. The specimen was PBMCs from blood, collected 23 months after vaccination. Receptor source: a man aged 50 to 69 who received an inactivated influenza vaccine.

This clonotype came up a few times. This chain links TRBV6-2 or TRBV6-3 with TRBJ1-3, with D uncertain. CDR1 MNHEY and CDR2 SVGEGT come from the germline V gene. The CDR3 runs 15 residues. V shed 7 bases and J shed 0 bases, with 13 bases lying between them. The CDR3 DNA follows: TGTGCCAGCATCGAAATCGGCCGCTCTGGAAACACCATATATTTT. The encoded protein is CASIEIGRSGNTIYF.

This clonotype was seen repeatedly, ten times or more. The V and J genes are TRBV12-3 or TRBV12-4 and TRBJ2-7; 10 bases agree with TRBD1. The CDR3 has 15 amino acids. With 4 bases clipped from V and 2 bases from J, the junction kept 5 bases outside the gene matches. The CDR3 bases are TGTGCCAGCAGTTCCCGGACAGGGGGTACCTACGAGCAGTACTTC. This codes for CASSSRTGGTYEQYF.

The table lists this clonotype with many counts. This rearrangement joins TRBV20-1 to TRBJ2-7, with unresolved D. Germline-derived CDR1 and CDR2 are DFQATT and SNEGSKA (reference sequence). V was cut by 6 bases and J by 3 bases, with 9 bases left in between. The CDR3 is made up of 11 amino acids. The CDR3 sequence is CSAERDYEQYF. The DNA for the CDR3 is TGCAGTGCAGAGAGAGACTACGAGCAGTACTTC.

This rearrangement joins TRBV6-2 or TRBV6-3 to TRBJ1-5; D possibly corresponds to TRBD1 (6 bases). The CDR3 contains 13 residues. Trimming removed 1 base from V and 6 bases from J, with 7 bases in between. Looked up from germline, CDR1 is MNHEY and CDR2 is SVGEGT. The CDR3 here is CASSYWGAQPQHF. The CDR3, as DNA: TGTGCCAGCAGTTACTGGGGGGCTCAGCCCCAGCATTTT.

In its sample, this clonotype was seen many times. The chain combines TRBV29-1 with TRBJ2-3, with D possibly TRBD1 on 6 matching bases. V was pared by 6 bases and J by 0 bases, with 13 bases between. Germline CDR1 reads SQVTM; CDR2 reads ANQGSEA. The CDR3 totals 14 residues. CDR3 DNA sequence: TGCAGCGTAAGGGGGATTTCTAGCACAGATACGCAGTATTTT. It yields the protein CSVRGISSTDTQYF.

This clonotype was counted ten times or more. The gene calls are TRBV7-9 and TRBJ2-3, with 7 bases that match TRBD2. The V gene end was trimmed by 7 bases and the J gene end by 0 bases; junction bases not matched to a gene: 10. From germline, CDR1 is SEHNR and CDR2 FQNEAQ (reference sequence). This CDR3 has 16 amino acids. The DNA for the CDR3 is TGTGCCAGCACGGATACTGGGACTATCAGCACAGATACGCAGTATTTT. This codes for CASTDTGTISTDTQYF.

This clonotype was seen only a few times. The chain carries TRBV12-3 or TRBV12-4 and TRBJ1-6, with 8 bases fitting TRBD1. The length of the CDR3 is 15 residues. Trimming at V came to 5 bases and at J to 7 bases, leaving 7 bases not matched to a gene. The chain's CDR3 is CASSVQTGVNSPLHF. Here the CDR3 DNA reads TGTGCCAGCAGTGTCCAGACAGGGGTGAATTCACCCCTCCACTTT.

This clonotype has a handful of counts. V usage is TRBV5-4 and J usage is TRBJ2-5; D is ambiguous. The ends were cut back, 0 bases at V and 1 base at J, with 7 bases in the middle. This CDR3 region has 14 residues. The germline V gene has CDR1 SGHNT and CDR2 YYREEE (reference sequence). The CDR3 loop reads CASSLAAVQETQYF. CDR3 coding DNA: TGTGCCAGCAGCTTGGCTGCGGTCCAAGAGACCCAGTACTTC. Using reference TRBV5-4 and TRBJ2-5 for the parts outside the CDR3, the full variable domain is ETGVTQSPTHLIKTRGQQVTLRCSSQSGHNTVSWYQQALGQGPQFIFQYYREEENGRGNFPPRFSGLQFPNYSSELNVNALELDDSALYLCASSLAAVQETQYFGPGTRLLVL.

This chain connects TRBV3-1 to TRBJ1-4; D is undetermined. Between the trimmed V and J ends, which lost 8 bases and 4 bases, there was a span of 14 bases. This CDR3 contains 14 residues. Per the germline V gene, CDR1 is LGHDT and CDR2 is YNNKEL (reference sequence). The CDR3 coding sequence is TGTGCCAGCGCGCTAGGACTGAGTAATGAAAAACTGTTTTTT. It is translated as CASALGLSNEKLFF. Full variable domain (rest looked up from reference TRBV3-1 and TRBJ1-4): DTAVSQTPKYLVTQMGNDKSIKCEQNLGHDTMYWYKQDSKKFLKIMFSYNNKELIINETVPNRFSPKSPDKAHLNLHINSLELGDSAVYFCASALGLSNEKLFFGSGTQLSVL.